The source of this TCR beta chain is a study of blood T cell repertoires in COVID-19. Study in general: Nucleic acid was either cDNA or gDNA, and it came from T cells, B-cell-depleted T cells, or PBMCs.

Those enrolled, adults aged roughly 18 to 89 years, came from some 25 US areas. Participants were placed into cohorts based on the clinical history they reported. Two negative PCRs, clearance, or symptom resolution had been documented for recovered Cohort 3 donors. Trimming cost V 4 bases and J 9 bases, with 14 bases left between them. This CDR3 spans 13 amino acids. Germline V gives CDR1 SGHKS, CDR2 YYEKEE (reference sequence). Using immunoSEQ multiplex PCR, the repertoire was profiled, and TCRdb retains in-frame clones only, with some absent. Of a few hundred thousand clones in the sample, about 90% are singletons; the top ten hold around 6%.

The chain recombines TRBV5-5 with TRBJ2-1, with D perhaps given as TRBD1 or TRBD2 (6 bases each). The TCR comes from a woman in her twenties or thirties who had recovered from COVID-19. Material: PBMCs or T cells enriched from blood (not recorded which). CDR3 loop: CASSLGGVAEQFF. In DNA form, the CDR3 reads TGTGCCAGCAGCCTGGGGGGCGTGGCTGAGCAGTTCTTC. The variable domain in full, completed from reference TRBV5-5 and TRBJ2-1, reads DAGVTQSPTHLIKTRGQQVTLRCSPISGHKSVSWYQQVLGQGPQFIFQYYEKEERGRGNFPDRFSARQFPNYSSELNVNALLLGDSALYLCASSLGGVAEQFFGPGTRLTVL.